This T cell receptor (beta chain) was found in a study of cytomegalovirus exposure and HLA in healthy donors. Per the germline V gene, CDR1 is MGHDK and CDR2 is SYGVNS. The CDR3 length is 15 residues. The V gene lost 6 bases and the J gene lost 2 bases, with 17 bases spanning the gap. Primers for the PCR totalled 60 Vbeta and 13 Jbeta. Using immunoSEQ multiplex PCR, the repertoire was profiled, and TCRdb retains in-frame clones only, with some absent. The sample records over 200,000 clones, approximately 78% being singletons. This clone is a singleton in its sample. The receptor was isolated from a male donor in good health and CMV-seronegative. What was sequenced was PBMCs. The chain uses TRBV25-1 and TRBJ2-7; D is unclear. In DNA, the CDR3 is TGTGCCAGCAGCGAAAATAGGCAGGTTCCCTACGAGCAGTACTTC. Its protein product is CASSENRQVPYEQYF.